This T cell receptor beta chain originates from a study of OX40 agonist ivuxolimab in advanced cancers. Sequenced by immunoSEQ multiplex PCR; TCRdb stores in-frame clones only, minus some. The repertoire holds 77,000 or so clones, with 85% to 95% as singletons. J gave up 5 bases and V 2 bases, and 1 base lay outside the gene matches. The CDR3 sequence is 13 residues long. Per the germline V gene, CDR1 is SGHRS and CDR2 is YFSETQ. This sequence joins TRBV5-1 and TRBJ1-2, with 9 bases fitting TRBD1. The clonotype originates from an adult with an advanced solid tumor such as melanoma, head and neck, liver or kidney cancer. Sequenced here: CD4+ or CD8+ T cells sorted from blood, sampled in a trial of the OX40 agonist ivuxolimab. The chain's CDR3 is CASSFGTGYGYTF. The CDR3 region has the DNA TGCGCCAGCAGCTTCGGGACAGGGTATGGCTACACCTTC.